A single sample gave rise to the 26 T cell receptor beta chains below, sequenced in a study of T cells after yellow fever vaccination. TCRdb independently ran MiXCR on the 5' RACE reads; one entry per CDR3 protein. The data hold about 130,000 distinct CDR3 sequences, with under 8% observed a single time. Sequencing used CD4+ T cells sorted from PBMCs, obtained 10 days after the yellow fever booster vaccination. Source of these receptors: a man aged 25-45 years who received the YFV17D yellow fever vaccine.

In this sample, this clonotype turned up a few times. V and J are TRBV5-1 and TRBJ2-1; D gene uncertain. Per germline, CDR1 SGHRS and CDR2 YFSETQ. The V end was cut by 0 bases, the J end by 3 bases, with 4 bases between. CDR3 length: 13 residues. The CDR3, as DNA: TGCGCCAGCAGCTTGGCCAACTACAATGAGCAGTTCTTC. Protein sequence: CASSLANYNEQFF.

This clonotype has ten or more counts. The rearrangement links TRBV11-2 to TRBJ1-2; D is uncertain. Germline V CDR1 and CDR2: SGHAT, FQNNGV. CDR3 length: 12 residues. Trimming took off 5 bases at V and 4 bases at J, with 8 bases between the two ends. CDR3 sequence reads: CASSLDRYGYTF. As DNA, the CDR3 is TGTGCCAGCAGCCTGGACCGCTATGGCTACACCTTC.

Details on this clonotype: This could be a read error, since a much larger clone is one nucleotide away. V usage is TRBV9 and J usage is TRBJ2-7; the D call may be TRBD1 or TRBD2 (6 bases each). From germline, CDR1 is SGDLS and CDR2 YYNGEE. This CDR3 comprises 15 residues. V was cut by 2 bases and J by 3 bases, with 15 bases left in between. CDR3 protein: CASSVGGSLCYEQYF. The DNA for the CDR3 is TGTGCCAGCAGCGTGGGGGGCAGTCTCTGCTACGAGCAGTACTTC.

This clonotype was observed at least ten times. V usage is TRBV7-2 and J usage is TRBJ2-5, with no clear D. The CDR3 extends over 13 amino acids. Germline CDR1 SGHTA, CDR2 FQGNSA. V shed 1 base and J shed 4 bases, with 7 bases lying between them. The CDR3 loop is CASSLDPGETQYF. The DNA for the CDR3 is TGTGCCAGCAGCTTAGATCCCGGAGAGACCCAGTACTTC.

This clonotype was seen ten or more times. DNA for the CDR3: TGTGCCAGCAGTCCCGGGAGCAGCTATGGCTACACCTTC. This encodes CASSPGSSYGYTF. V and J are TRBV7-2 and TRBJ1-2, with unresolved D. The CDR3 spans 13 residues. Germline assignment: CDR1 SGHTA and CDR2 FQGNSA. Trimming removed 6 bases at V and 4 bases at J, with 12 bases between.

This clonotype was seen at least ten times. V and J are TRBV5-4 and TRBJ2-5, with D possibly matching TRBD2 (5 bases). The CDR3 runs 11 residues. The V gene lost 6 bases and the J gene lost 7 bases, with 10 bases spanning the gap. Germline CDR1 reads SGHNT; CDR2 reads YYREEE (reference sequence). In nucleotides, the CDR3 is TGTGCCAGCACCAGAGGAGGGACCCAGTACTTC. Residues: CASTRGGTQYF.

This clonotype has ten or more counts. The chain carries TRBV20-1 and TRBJ1-1; 7 bases are shared with TRBD1. Looked up from germline, CDR1 is DFQATT and CDR2 is SNEGSKA (reference sequence). V was pared by 4 bases and J by 8 bases, with 4 bases of the junction left unmatched. This CDR3 spans 11 amino acids. The CDR3 sequence: CSATQGFEAFF. The CDR3 region has the DNA TGCAGTGCTACACAGGGGTTCGAAGCTTTCTTT.

The V call is TRBV5-4, the J call TRBJ1-1; D gene unclear. CDR3 length equals 14 residues. V was trimmed by 0 bases and J by 6 bases, leaving 12 bases between them. Germline V gene lookup returns CDR1 SGHNT and CDR2 YYREEE (reference sequence). CDR3 nucleotide sequence: TGTGCCAGCAGCTTGGCCTTTGGAGGTGCTGAAGCTTTCTTT. As protein: CASSLAFGGAEAFF.

Remarks on this clonotype: This may arise from a read error, as a much more abundant clone is one base away. The CDR3: CAIGSGGQQPQHF. In DNA, the CDR3 is TGTGCCATCGGCTCAGGGGGCCAGCAGCCCCAGCATTTT. The J gene is TRBJ1-5, the V gene TRBV10-3; TRBD1 agrees at 8 bases. Germline values: CDR1 ENHRY, CDR2 SYGVKD. The trim removed 8 bases at V and 7 bases at J, leaving 7 bases unmatched. This CDR3 is built from 13 residues.

This clonotype has ten or more counts. This sequence joins TRBV24-1 and TRBJ2-1; TRBD2 is a possible D gene (5 bases). Germline-derived CDR1 and CDR2 are KGHDR and SFDVKD. Trimming took off 7 bases at V and 10 bases at J, with 19 bases between the two ends. The CDR3 consists of 14 residues. Here the CDR3 DNA reads TGTGCCACCAGAGATCTAACGTTAGGAGGAGAGCAGTTCTTC. Its translation: CATRDLTLGGEQFF.

This clonotype was observed at least ten times. This chain connects TRBV4-2 to TRBJ2-7; 7 bases fit TRBD2. This CDR3 spans 14 amino acids. V lost 1 base, J lost 2 bases, and 2 bases stayed unmatched. Germline V CDR1 and CDR2: LGHNA, YNFKEQ. The CDR3 DNA follows: TGTGCCAGCAGCCAAGCTGCGGGGGCCTACGAGCAGTACTTC. Translation: CASSQAAGAYEQYF.

This clonotype was counted ten times or more. V gene TRBV5-6 combines with J gene TRBJ2-1; no definite D call. Germline V CDR1 and CDR2: SGHDT, YYEEEE. The CDR3 is 16 amino acids. Trimming took 0 bases from V and 0 from J, leaving 10 bases between them. The chain's CDR3 is CASSLVYASSYNEQFF. Here the CDR3 DNA reads TGTGCCAGCAGCTTGGTATACGCTAGCTCCTACAATGAGCAGTTCTTC.

This clonotype was recorded at least ten times. V is TRBV5-5 and J is TRBJ2-3; D remains ambiguous. This CDR3 region has 14 residues. The V end lost 0 bases, the J end lost 6 bases, and 11 bases lay between the germline ends. The V gene's germline CDR1 is SGHKS and CDR2 YYEKEE (reference sequence). The DNA of the CDR3 is TGTGCCAGCAGCTTGGAGTGGAGTGAGGATACGCAGTATTTT. Protein sequence: CASSLEWSEDTQYF.

This clonotype was seen at least ten times. The rearrangement uses TRBV28 and TRBJ2-5; 14 bases are a match to TRBD2. The CDR3 runs to 12 residues. The V and J ends lost 6 bases and 12 bases, in that order; junction bases with no gene match: 3. Germline assignment: CDR1 MDHEN and CDR2 SYDVKM. CDR3 DNA: TGTGCCAGCAGCCGGGGACTAGCGGGAGAGTACTTC. Translating it yields CASSRGLAGEYF.

This CDR3 is CASSIARGQPQHF. CDR3 DNA: TGTGCCAGTAGTATAGCCAGGGGTCAGCCCCAGCATTTT. The chain recombines TRBV19 with TRBJ1-5; D possibly corresponds to TRBD1 (6 bases). CDR1 and CDR2 (germline): LNHDA, SQIVND (reference sequence). V dropped 1 base and J dropped 6 bases, with 7 bases sitting between them. The CDR3 has 13 residues.

In its sample, this clonotype was seen many times. The chain recombines TRBV4-3 with TRBJ2-7; D possibly uses TRBD1 or TRBD2 (5 bases each). Trimming left V 3 bases short and J 2 bases short, with 11 bases between. Germline V gene data show CDR1 as LGHNA and CDR2 as YSLEER. CDR3 length: 14 residues. CDR3 DNA: TGCGCCAGCAGCCAGGGACCACTACCCTACGAGCAGTACTTC. Its translation: CASSQGPLPYEQYF.

The sample holds many counts of this clonotype. The V call is TRBV6-2 or TRBV6-3, the J call TRBJ2-1; 7 nucleotides match TRBD2. The CDR3 length is 15 residues. The germline V gene encodes CDR1 MNHEY and CDR2 SVGEGT. Losses at the gene ends were 6 bases for V and 6 bases for J; bases not matched to a gene: 11. CDR3 residues: CASRNLGLGINEQFF. The CDR3 DNA reads TGTGCCAGCAGAAACCTAGGACTAGGAATCAATGAGCAGTTCTTC.

This clonotype was picked up many times. The chain recombines TRBV9 with TRBJ2-1; 7 bases are shared with TRBD2. The CDR3 extends over 14 amino acids. CDR1 is SGDLS and CDR2 is YYNGEE in the germline V gene. With 5 bases clipped from V and 9 bases from J, the junction kept 11 bases outside the gene matches. The CDR3 DNA follows: TGTGCCAGCAGGCGTGGGAGGGCCTCGACTGAGCAGTTCTTC. Protein: CASRRGRASTEQFF.

This clonotype was seen ten or more times. The chain is built from TRBV6-4 and TRBJ2-3; 8 nucleotides match TRBD2. The CDR3 covers 15 residues. Per germline, CDR1 MRHNA and CDR2 SNTAGT. The junction had 5 bases not matched to a gene; V was cut back by 0 bases and J by 6 bases. The CDR3 reads CASSDSGRAADTQYF. CDR3 sequence (DNA): TGTGCCAGCAGTGACTCCGGGAGGGCCGCCGATACGCAGTATTTT.

The sample holds many counts of this clonotype. The chain couples TRBV5-6 to TRBJ1-2; D remains unclear. The CDR3 runs 15 residues. Trimming stripped 1 base from V and 1 base from J, with 11 bases between. Germline V gene sequence: CDR1 SGHDT, CDR2 YYEEEE. DNA for the CDR3: TGTGCCAGCAGCTTGATGCAGGCCGTTAACTATGGCTACACCTTC. Protein product: CASSLMQAVNYGYTF.

The rearrangement joins TRBV30 to TRBJ2-1; 12 positions match TRBD2. In germline, CDR1 is GTSNPN, CDR2 SVGIG (reference sequence). The V segment lost 5 bases and the J segment 6 bases; nucleotides outside the gene matches: 5. CDR3 length: 14 residues. The CDR3, as DNA: TGTGCCTGGGCTGGACTAGCGGGATTCAATGAGCAGTTCTTC. It translates to CAWAGLAGFNEQFF. Supplemented by reference TRBV30 and TRBJ2-1, the full variable domain reads SQTIHQWPATLVQPVGSPLSLECTVEGTSNPNLYWYRQAAGRGLQLLFYSVGIGQISSEVPQNLSASRPQDRQFILSSKKLLLSDSGFYLCAWAGLAGFNEQFFGPGTRLTVL.

There are many counts of this clonotype. The gene calls are TRBV7-9 and TRBJ2-1; 9 nucleotides agree with TRBD2. The V and J ends lost 3 bases and 8 bases, in that order; junction bases with no gene match: 8. This CDR3 is 15 amino acids long. Germline lookup yields CDR1 SEHNR and CDR2 FQNEAQ (reference sequence). CDR3 nucleotide sequence: TGTGCCAGCAGCTTTCTCATTAGCGGGAGTGATGAGCAGTTCTTC. Translation gives CASSFLISGSDEQFF. Looking up the rest from reference TRBV7-9 and TRBJ2-1 gives the full variable domain: DTGVSQNPRHKITKRGQNVTFRCDPISEHNRLYWYRQTLGQGPEFLTYFQNEAQLEKSRLLSDRFSAERPKGSFSTLEIQRTEQGDSAMYLCASSFLISGSDEQFFGPGTRLTVL.

This clonotype was recorded at least ten times. The chain couples TRBV5-1 to TRBJ2-3; 10 bases line up with TRBD1. This CDR3 contains 16 residues. With 6 bases clipped from V and 5 bases from J, the junction kept 12 bases outside the gene matches. Germline CDR1 SGHRS, CDR2 YFSETQ. This CDR3 reads CASTPLGQGSLDTQYF. In nucleotides, the CDR3 is TGCGCCAGCACCCCGTTGGGACAGGGGTCTTTAGATACGCAGTATTTT.

This clonotype was counted many times. The chain carries TRBV7-2 and TRBJ2-1; D gene ambiguous. This CDR3 comprises 12 residues. The germline V gene encodes CDR1 SGHTA and CDR2 FQGNSA. Trimming left V 1 base short and J 9 bases short, with 7 bases between. The CDR3 nucleotides read TGTGCCAGCAGCTTAGTTGGGTTTGAGCAGTTCTTC. Translation gives CASSLVGFEQFF. Drawing the rest from reference TRBV7-2 and TRBJ2-1, the complete variable domain is GAGVSQSPSNKVTEKGKDVELRCDPISGHTALYWYRQSLGQGLEFLIYFQGNSAPDKSGLPSDRFSAERTGGSVSTLTIQRTQQEDSAVYLCASSLVGFEQFFGPGTRLTVL.

This clonotype was seen repeatedly, ten times or more. The chain couples TRBV7-9 to TRBJ2-7; D may be TRBD2 (6 bases). The CDR3 extends over 15 amino acids. Germline-derived CDR1 and CDR2 are SEHNR and FQNEAQ (reference sequence). Trimming cost V 2 bases and J 1 base, with 12 bases left between them. The CDR3 coding sequence is TGTGCCAGCAGCTTAAGAGAGGCGGGGTCCTACGAGCAGTACTTC. Translated, it gives CASSLREAGSYEQYF.

This clonotype has at least ten counts. The chain links TRBV11-2 to TRBJ2-3; tentatively, D is TRBD1 (5 bases). With 5 bases removed from V and 7 bases from J, the gap between germline ends came to 13 bases. The CDR3 covers 13 residues. Looked up from germline, CDR1 is SGHAT and CDR2 is FQNNGV. Here the CDR3 reads CASSPHQGNTQYF. DNA of the CDR3: TGTGCCAGCAGCCCGCATCAGGGAAATACGCAGTATTTT.